The sequence of this T cell receptor beta chain was determined in a study of T cell responses to AZD1222 COVID-19 vaccine. Study outcomes and limitations: Recipients of two AZD1222 doses showed rising Spike-specific TCR breadth and depth. White British donors predominated, females outnumbered males, and clonal diversity was possibly underestimated. Spike-wide coverage was observed for vaccine-associated CD4 TCRs, with dominant responses at 160-218 and 743-854. The reported proportion of spike-specific TCRs targeting unmutated variant regions was nearly half.

Using immunoSEQ multiplex PCR, the repertoire was profiled, and TCRdb retains in-frame clones only, with some absent. The sample shows 80,000 to 100,000 clones, 75% to 90% of them seen only once. Germline CDR1 MNHEY, CDR2 SVGAGI. CDR3 length: 13 amino acids. The V gene lost 5 bases and the J gene lost 8 bases, with 13 bases spanning the gap. Worth noting for this clone: The antigen is undetermined.

The sequences come from peripheral blood, collected 28 days after the second AZD1222 dose. The source of this sequence is an adult who received the AZD1222 COVID-19 vaccine. This chain joins TRBV6-5 and TRBJ1-3, with D tentatively TRBD1 (6 bases). In nucleotides, the CDR3 is TGTGCCAGCAGTCATCCTCAGGGGTACACCATATATTTT. Encoded protein: CASSHPQGYTIYF.